A selection of T cell receptor beta chains follows, all from one sample in a study of CXCR3-negative and CXCR3-positive naive CD8 T cells. TCRdb re-called the 5' RACE reads; every CDR3 protein appears as one record, without DNA. The sample data list about 150,000 distinct CDR3 sequences. Sequencing was performed on naive CXCR3+ CD8+ T cells from blood. These receptors all stem from a human donor in good health. Some clones in this sample may be carry-over from other donors' samples. The CDR3 runs from the conserved cysteine through the conserved F or W.

>TRBV4-3|TRBJ2-3
CASSQGAGDTYIDTQYF
>TRBV3-1|TRBJ2-2
CASSQGQGPTGELFF
>TRBV20-1|TRBJ2-2
CSASSGDNTGELFF
>TRBV30|TRBJ2-7
CAWSVGYEQYF
>TRBV6-5|TRBJ2-5
CASTTGETQYF
>TRBV19|TRBJ2-6
CASSPASRGANVLTF
>TRBV10-2|TRBJ2-1
CASLNPGTGGNEQFF
>TRBV7-3|TRBJ1-6
CASSPEYNSPLHF
>TRBV12-3/TRBV12-4|TRBJ2-1
CASSFTNEQFF
>TRBV15|TRBJ2-7
CATEDTGWGEQYF
>TRBV28|TRBJ1-2
CASSLFQGLGYTF
>TRBV12-3/TRBV12-4|TRBJ2-3
CASSFLGATDTQYF
>TRBV7-7|TRBJ2-1
CASSLAAGDEQFF
>TRBV7-6|TRBJ1-4
CASSLEGGRYDPKANEKLFF
>TRBV13|TRBJ2-5
CASSQTSGGHETQYF
>TRBV7-6|TRBJ1-2
CASSSGGSTYGYTF